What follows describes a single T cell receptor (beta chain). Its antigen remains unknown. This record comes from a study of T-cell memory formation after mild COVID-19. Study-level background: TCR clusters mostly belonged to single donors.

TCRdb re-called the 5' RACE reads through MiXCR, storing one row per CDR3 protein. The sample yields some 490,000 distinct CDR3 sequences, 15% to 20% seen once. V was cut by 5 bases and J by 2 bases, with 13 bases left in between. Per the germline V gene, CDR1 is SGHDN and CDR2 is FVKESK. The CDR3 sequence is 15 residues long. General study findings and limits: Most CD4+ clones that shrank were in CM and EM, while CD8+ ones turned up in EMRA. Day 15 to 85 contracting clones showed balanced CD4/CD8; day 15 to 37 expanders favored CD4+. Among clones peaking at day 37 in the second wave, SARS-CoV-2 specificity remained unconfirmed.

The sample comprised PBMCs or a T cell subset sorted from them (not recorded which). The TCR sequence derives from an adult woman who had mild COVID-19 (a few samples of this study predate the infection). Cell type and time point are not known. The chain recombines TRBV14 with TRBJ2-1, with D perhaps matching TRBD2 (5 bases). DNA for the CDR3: TGTGCCAGCAGCAAGCGGTTACTACCCTACAATGAGCAGTTCTTC. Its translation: CASSKRLLPYNEQFF.